Following are 23 T cell receptor beta chains from one sample sequenced in a study of tumor-infiltrating lymphocytes in primary liver carcinoma. Germline DNA was also extracted, and blood RNA derived from unsorted whole blood. Starting material of 500 to 600 ng total RNA yielded TCR beta cDNA via a constant-region primer. Three rounds of nested multiplex PCR with slightly modified ARM-PCR produced TCR beta libraries. The first two PCR rounds used TRBV1-TRBV30 primers with a Cbeta primer, 9 to 10 cycles each. MiXCR, run by TCRdb on the multiplex PCR reads, gives a single entry per CDR3 protein. The table lists about 180,000 distinct CDR3 sequences, approximately 60% of them singletons, with approximately 67% in the top ten. Sample: peripheral blood. These receptors all stem from a man aged 35 to 55 with primary liver carcinoma and hepatitis B virus infection.

This CDR3 reads CASRGVAGGPADTQYF. The CDR3 region has the DNA TGTGCCAGCAGGGGGGTAGCGGGAGGGCCTGCAGATACGCAGTATTTT. V usage is TRBV6-1 and J usage is TRBJ2-3, with TRBD2 matching over 11 bases. J gave up 4 bases and V 6 bases, and 9 bases lay outside the gene matches. The CDR3 runs to 16 residues. In germline, CDR1 is MNHNS, CDR2 SASEGT.

This clonotype was counted between two and nine times. The chain couples TRBV4-1 to TRBJ2-1; 9 nucleotides line up with TRBD1. The germline CDR1 and CDR2 sequences are MGHRA and YSYEKL. CDR3 length: 14 residues. The junction had 9 bases not matched to a gene; V was cut back by 8 bases and J by 7 bases. The CDR3 DNA follows: TGCGCCAGCGCTACTGGACAGGGGCGGAATGAGCAGTTCTTC. This encodes CASATGQGRNEQFF.

This clonotype turned up a few times. The chain uses TRBV5-5 and TRBJ2-7; either TRBD1 or TRBD2 may supply D (5 bases each). Germline V gene sequence: CDR1 SGHKS, CDR2 YYEKEE (reference sequence). V was cut by 0 bases and J by 6 bases, with 16 bases left in between. The CDR3 is made up of 15 amino acids. The CDR3 protein is CASSLDGADVGEQYF. The DNA of the CDR3 is TGTGCCAGCAGCTTGGACGGGGCTGATGTTGGCGAGCAGTACTTC.

About this clonotype: A clone one base away is much larger, so this may be a read error. The chain employs TRBV29-1 and TRBJ2-3; TRBD2 is a possible D gene (6 bases). This CDR3 has 13 amino acids. The germline gives CDR1 SQVTM, CDR2 ANQGSEA. The CDR3 DNA sequence: TGCAGCGCGGTGAGCGGGCCGTCGGATAAGCAGTATTTT. Translation gives CSAVSGPSDKQYF.

This clonotype was observed a handful of times. This may arise from a read error, as a much more abundant clone is one base away. The chain has TRBV11-2 and TRBJ2-7; 8 positions agree with TRBD1. CDR1 is SGHAT, CDR2 FQNNGV, per germline. V shed 4 bases, J shed 0 bases, and the junction held 8 bases outside the gene matches. The CDR3 runs to 16 residues. CDR3 residues: CASSSPRGLYSYEQYF. The CDR3 nucleotides are TGTGCCAGCAGCTCCCCCAGGGGGCTATACTCCTACGAGCAGTACTTC.

Details on this clonotype: A much larger clonotype is one base distant, so this may be a read error. V and J are TRBV11-2 and TRBJ2-2; D not certain. V was trimmed by 4 bases and J by 6 bases, leaving 18 bases between them. Germline-derived CDR1 and CDR2 are SGHAT and FQNNGV. CDR3 length equals 16 residues. CDR3 nucleotide sequence: TGTGCCAGCAGCTCCTACCGGAGCTTATGGGCCGGGGAGCTGTTTTTT. It specifies CASSSYRSLWAGELFF.

CDR3 in DNA: TGTGCCAGCAGCTCGCCGGGAGGCGGGGCTGAAGCTTTCTTT. This translates into CASSSPGGGAEAFF. The chain employs TRBV7-9 and TRBJ1-1; D is unresolved. Trimming left V 4 bases short and J 6 bases short, with 15 bases between. Germline V gene lookup returns CDR1 SEHNR and CDR2 FQNEAQ (reference sequence). The CDR3 runs 14 residues.

Of note for this clonotype: A junction boundary mismatches the germline segment, possibly from a read error. The gene calls are TRBV2 and TRBJ1-1; the D is unclear. CDR3 length: 13 amino acids. Germline V gene sequence: CDR1 SNHLY, CDR2 FYNNEI. CDR3 nucleotide sequence: TGTGCCAGCGTCGGCCGAATGAACGCTGAAGCTTTCTTT. It translates to CASVGRMNAEAFF.

About this clonotype itself: At one of its ends the junction is not consistent with the germline gene, which may arise from a read error. The chain uses TRBV29-1 and TRBJ2-1; no reliable D call. This CDR3 has 15 residues. Germline values: CDR1 SQVTM, CDR2 ANQGSEA. The CDR3: CSVGPPFSSYNEQSF. CDR3 DNA: TGCAGCGTGGGCCCTCCTTTCAGCTCCTACAATGAGCAGTCCTTC.

In the case of this clonotype: This may come from a read error, since a much larger clone is one base off. CDR3 nucleotides: TGTGCCAGTCCTAAAGACACCTACGCCGGGGAGCTGTTTTTT. Translation gives CASPKDTYAGELFF. The rearrangement links TRBV11-2 to TRBJ2-2; D is ambiguous. In germline, CDR1 is SGHAT, CDR2 FQNNGV. V was pared by 9 bases and J by 6 bases, with 17 bases between. The CDR3 spans 14 residues. Combining the CDR3 with reference TRBV11-2 and TRBJ2-2 gives the whole variable domain EAGVAQSPRYKIIEKRQSVAFWCNPISGHATLYWYQQILGQGPKLLIQFQNNGVVDDSQLPKDRFSAERLKGVDSTLKIQPAKLEDSAVYLCASPKDTYAGELFFGEGSRLTVL.

The rearrangement links TRBV6-6 to TRBJ2-3; D may be TRBD1 (6 bases). This CDR3 spans 12 amino acids. Germline CDR1 MNHNY, CDR2 SVGAGI (reference sequence). V shed 6 bases and J shed 10 bases, with 14 bases lying between them. The CDR3 is CASSPGSGAQYF. As DNA, the CDR3 is TGTGCCAGCAGCCCGGGATCAGGGGCGCAGTATTTT.

This rearrangement joins TRBV28 to TRBJ2-5; 8 nucleotides agree with TRBD2. The CDR3 consists of 12 residues. The germline CDR1 and CDR2 sequences are MDHEN and SYDVKM. Trimming at V came to 7 bases and at J to 5 bases, leaving 3 bases not matched to a gene. This CDR3 is CASTPGGETQYF. The CDR3 nucleotides are TGTGCCAGCACCCCGGGGGGGGAGACCCAGTACTTC.

This chain links TRBV4-1 with TRBJ2-1; D might be TRBD1 or TRBD2, each matching 6 bases. With 4 bases removed from V and 8 bases from J, the gap between germline ends came to 21 bases. Germline CDR1 reads MGHRA; CDR2 reads YSYEKL. This CDR3 is 16 amino acids long. The CDR3 DNA reads as TGCGCCAGCAGCCCGGGGGCGCGACAGGTGTCTGATGAGCAGTTCTTC. This translates into CASSPGARQVSDEQFF.

A remark on this clonotype: At one end the junction does not follow the germline gene, possibly because of a read error. This sequence joins TRBV6-5 and TRBJ2-5; 7 bases agree with TRBD1. The germline V gene has CDR1 MNHEY and CDR2 SVGAGI. The CDR3 has 12 amino acids. The CDR3, as DNA: TGTGCCAGCAGAGGGACAGAAGAGGCCCAGTACTTC. The encoded protein is CASRGTEEAQYF.

Note on this clonotype: Since a much larger clone is just one base distant, this may be a read error. The chain combines TRBV29-1 with TRBJ2-3; D remains unclear. The CDR3 length is 13 residues. Trimming took 4 bases from V and 5 from J, leaving 13 bases between them. Germline V gene data show CDR1 as SQVTM and CDR2 as ANQGSEA. DNA of the CDR3: TGCAGCGTTGGCCCATTGGCCGGAGATACGCAGTATTTT. It is translated as CSVGPLAGDTQYF.

About this clonotype itself: This sequence may be a read error, since a much larger clone differs from it by one base. The rearrangement uses TRBV29-1 and TRBJ2-5; 8 nucleotides align to TRBD2. This CDR3 spans 13 amino acids. Germline values: CDR1 SQVTM, CDR2 ANQGSEA. The CDR3 region has the DNA TGCAGCGTTCCAAGCGGGAGCCAAGAGAACCAGTACTTC. As protein: CSVPSGSQENQYF.

V is TRBV29-1 and J is TRBJ2-7, with 10 bases identical to TRBD1. With V trimmed by 6 bases and J by 5 bases, 7 bases remained unmatched. The germline CDR1 and CDR2 sequences are SQVTM and ANQGSEA. The CDR3 is made up of 13 amino acids. The CDR3: CSVLTGGWNEQYF. The DNA of the CDR3 is TGCAGCGTGCTGACAGGGGGCTGGAACGAGCAGTACTTC.

On this clonotype itself: Since the CDR3 does not end with the conserved phenylalanine or tryptophan, this likely comes from a read error. The chain is built from TRBV10-3 and TRBJ2-7, with D tentatively TRBD1 or TRBD2 (6 bases each). V gave up 3 bases and J gave up 6 bases, with 15 bases separating them. The CDR3 is made up of 14 amino acids. Germline values: CDR1 ENHRY, CDR2 SYGVKD. The CDR3 DNA sequence: TGTGCCATCAGTGATACGGGGGCCCGAACCGAGCAGTACTCC. Its translation is CAISDTGARTEQYS.

This clonotype was seen a handful of times. The chain is built from TRBV13 and TRBJ2-7; 7 nucleotides match TRBD2. CDR3 size: 17 residues. Germline trimming cut 5 bases from V and 0 bases from J; bases unmatched to any gene: 13. From germline, CDR1 is PRHDT and CDR2 FYEKMQ (reference sequence). The CDR3 DNA sequence: TGTGCCAGCAGCCCTATAGGGTGGGGCGGGAGCTCCTACGAGCAGTACTTC. This encodes CASSPIGWGGSSYEQYF.

This chain joins TRBV11-1 and TRBJ2-7; D is unresolved. The CDR3 sequence is 12 residues long. Germline V gene data show CDR1 as SGHAT and CDR2 as FQDESV (reference sequence). Trimming pared 9 bases from V and 6 bases from J, leaving 15 bases between. The CDR3 DNA is TGTGCCAGTAGCCACGCCTCGGGCGAGCAGTACTTC. Protein sequence: CASSHASGEQYF.

The V gene is TRBV10-2, the J gene TRBJ1-1; TRBD1 might be the D (5 bases). The CDR3 totals 12 residues. V gave up 2 bases and J gave up 9 bases, with 10 bases separating them. Germline V lookup: CDR1 WSHSY, CDR2 SAAADI. The CDR3: CASSETGGKAFF. CDR3 bases: TGCGCCAGCAGTGAGACGGGGGGTAAAGCTTTCTTT.

The chain recombines TRBV10-3 with TRBJ2-3; the D gene is possibly TRBD2 (5 bases). The germline V gene has CDR1 ENHRY and CDR2 SYGVKD. V was clipped by 9 bases and J by 1 base, with 11 bases between them. The CDR3 has 13 amino acids. Written as DNA, the CDR3 is TGTGCCATTGGGAACGGGGGCACAGATACGCAGTATTTT. It codes for CAIGNGGTDTQYF.

Worth noting for this clonotype: One end of the junction fails to match germline, which may point to a read error. The V call is TRBV6-6, the J call TRBJ2-2, with TRBD1 as a possible D gene (5 bases). This CDR3 region has 16 residues. The germline V gene has CDR1 MNHNY and CDR2 SVGAGI (reference sequence). The CDR3: CANSYPPDKNTGELFF. The CDR3 DNA follows: TGTGCCAACAGTTACCCCCCGGACAAGAACACCGGGGAGCTGTTTTTT.